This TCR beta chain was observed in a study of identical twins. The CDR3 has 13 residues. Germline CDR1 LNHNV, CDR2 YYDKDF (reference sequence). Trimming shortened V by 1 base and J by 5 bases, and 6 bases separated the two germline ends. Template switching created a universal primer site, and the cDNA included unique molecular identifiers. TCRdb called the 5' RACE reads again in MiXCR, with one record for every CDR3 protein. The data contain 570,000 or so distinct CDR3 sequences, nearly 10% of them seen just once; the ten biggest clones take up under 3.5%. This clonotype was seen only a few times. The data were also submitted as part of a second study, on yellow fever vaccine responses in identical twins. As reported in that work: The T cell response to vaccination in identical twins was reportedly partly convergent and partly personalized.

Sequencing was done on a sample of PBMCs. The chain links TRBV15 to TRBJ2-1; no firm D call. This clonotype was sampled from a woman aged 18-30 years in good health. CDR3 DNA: TGTGCCACCAGCAGAGGCCTAAACAATGAGCAGTTCTTC. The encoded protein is CATSRGLNNEQFF.